Below, one TCR beta chain is given with its context. This entry belongs to a study of blood T cell repertoires in COVID-19. Profiled with immunoSEQ multiplex PCR; TCRdb holds only in-frame clones, not every one. The profile covers approximately 220,000 clones, with around 80% appearing a single time and around 25% taken by the ten largest. The CDR3 runs to 14 residues. Per the germline V gene, CDR1 is MNHEY and CDR2 is SVGEGT. Trimming took off 2 bases at V and 4 bases at J, with 11 bases between the two ends. J is TRBJ1-1 and V is TRBV6-2 or TRBV6-3, with a possible D match to TRBD1 (5 bases). This TCR was sampled from a man between 40 and 49 years old with acute or convalescent COVID-19. Sequencing used peripheral blood. CDR3 bases: TGTGCCAGCAGTTACGCCGACAGAGTCACTGAAGCTTTCTTT. This sequence encodes CASSYADRVTEAFF.